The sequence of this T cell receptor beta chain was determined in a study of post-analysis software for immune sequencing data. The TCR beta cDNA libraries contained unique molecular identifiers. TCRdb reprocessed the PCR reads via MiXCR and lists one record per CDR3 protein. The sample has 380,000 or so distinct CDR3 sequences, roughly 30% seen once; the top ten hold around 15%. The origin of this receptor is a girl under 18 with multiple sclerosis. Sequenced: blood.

The CDR3 sequence: CASSSNRGQGNSPLHF. CDR3 DNA sequence: TGTGCCAGCAGCTCCAATAGGGGACAGGGTAATTCACCCCTCCACTTT. The chain uses TRBV7-9 and TRBJ1-6; 9 bases line up with TRBD1. CDR1 is SEHNR and CDR2 is FQNEAQ in the germline V gene (reference sequence). This CDR3 contains 16 residues. V trimming: 4 bases; J trimming: 6 bases; junction bases outside the gene matches: 7.